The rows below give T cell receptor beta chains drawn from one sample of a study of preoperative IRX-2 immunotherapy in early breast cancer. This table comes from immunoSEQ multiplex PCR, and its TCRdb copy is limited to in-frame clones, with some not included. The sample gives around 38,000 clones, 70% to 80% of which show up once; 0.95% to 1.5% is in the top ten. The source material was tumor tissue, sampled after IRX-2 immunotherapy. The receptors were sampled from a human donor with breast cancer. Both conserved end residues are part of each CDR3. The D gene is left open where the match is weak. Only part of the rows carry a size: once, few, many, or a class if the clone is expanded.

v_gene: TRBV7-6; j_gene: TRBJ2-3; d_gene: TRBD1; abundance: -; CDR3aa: CASSPGTGPTGTQYF; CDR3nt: TGTGCCAGCAGCCCCGGGACAGGCCCCACGGGTACGCAGTATTTT
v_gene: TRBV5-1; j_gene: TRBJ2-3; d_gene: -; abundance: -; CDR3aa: CASSFHRQGPRDTQYF; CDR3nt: TGCGCCAGCAGCTTCCACAGGCAGGGCCCTAGGGATACGCAGTATTTT
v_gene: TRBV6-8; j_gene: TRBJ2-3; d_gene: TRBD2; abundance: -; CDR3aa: CASSSPGLALGDTQYF; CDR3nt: TGTGCCAGCAGTTCACCGGGACTAGCGTTGGGAGATACGCAGTATTTT
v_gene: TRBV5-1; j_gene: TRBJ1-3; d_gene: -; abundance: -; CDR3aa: CASSSGTPAGGNTIYF; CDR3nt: TGCGCCAGCAGCTCGGGGACTCCGGCGGGAGGAAACACCATATATTTT
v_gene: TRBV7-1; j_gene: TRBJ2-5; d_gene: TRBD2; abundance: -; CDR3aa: CASSLEAGAGTQYF; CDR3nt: TGTGCCAGCAGCTTAGAGGCGGGAGCGGGGACCCAGTACTTC
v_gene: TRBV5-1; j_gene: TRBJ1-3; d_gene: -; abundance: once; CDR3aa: CASSLARGFAGNTIYF; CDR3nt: TGCGCCAGCAGCTTGGCCCGGGGTTTTGCTGGAAACACCATATATTTT
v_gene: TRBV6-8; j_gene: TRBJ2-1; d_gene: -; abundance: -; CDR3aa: CASSYGENEQFF; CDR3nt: TGTGCCAGCAGTTACGGGGAGAATGAGCAGTTCTTC
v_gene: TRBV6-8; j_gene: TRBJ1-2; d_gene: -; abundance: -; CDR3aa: CASTKRGGGYGYTF; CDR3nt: TGTGCCAGCACAAAAAGGGGTGGGGGCTATGGCTACACCTTC
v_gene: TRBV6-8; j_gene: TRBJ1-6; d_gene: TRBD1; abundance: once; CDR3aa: CASSSGQGAGSPLHF; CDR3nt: TGTGCCAGCAGTTCTGGACAGGGGGCCGGTTCACCCCTCCACTTT
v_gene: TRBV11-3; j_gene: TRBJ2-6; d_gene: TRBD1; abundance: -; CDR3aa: CASSQAGQGSGANVLTF; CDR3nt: TGTGCCAGCAGCCAGGCTGGACAGGGATCTGGGGCCAACGTCCTGACTTTC
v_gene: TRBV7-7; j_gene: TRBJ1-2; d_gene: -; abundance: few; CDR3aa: CASSQEGGAGYGYTF; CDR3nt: TGTGCCAGCAGCCAAGAGGGAGGGGCAGGCTATGGCTACACCTTC
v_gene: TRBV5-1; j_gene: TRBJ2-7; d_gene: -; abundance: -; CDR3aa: CASSLGFEGHYEQYF; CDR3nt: TGCGCCAGCAGCTTGGGGTTTGAGGGGCACTACGAGCAGTACTTC
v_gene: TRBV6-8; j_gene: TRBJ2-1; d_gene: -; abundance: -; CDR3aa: CASTRTVSGEQFF; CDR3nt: TGTGCCAGCACCCGAACGGTCTCCGGTGAGCAGTTCTTC
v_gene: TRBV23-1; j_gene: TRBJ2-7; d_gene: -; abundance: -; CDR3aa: CANRTGALDEQYF; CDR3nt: TGCGCCAACCGGACTGGTGCTCTCGACGAGCAGTACTTC
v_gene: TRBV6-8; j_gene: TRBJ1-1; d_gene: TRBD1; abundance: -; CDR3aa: CASQGQIFNTEAFF; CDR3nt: TGTGCCAGCCAGGGACAGATTTTTAACACTGAAGCTTTCTTT
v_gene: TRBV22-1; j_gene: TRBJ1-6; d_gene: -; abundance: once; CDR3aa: CASSVAGGNSPLHF; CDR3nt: -
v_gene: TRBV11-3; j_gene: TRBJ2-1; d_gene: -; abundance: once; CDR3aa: CASSAGDPSYNEQFF; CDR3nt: TGTGCCAGCAGCGCAGGCGACCCTTCCTACAATGAGCAGTTCTTC
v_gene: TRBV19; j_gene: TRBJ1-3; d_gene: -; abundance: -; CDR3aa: CASNSRGGLSGNTIYF; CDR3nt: TGTGCCAGTAACTCTAGGGGTGGACTGTCTGGAAACACCATATATTTT
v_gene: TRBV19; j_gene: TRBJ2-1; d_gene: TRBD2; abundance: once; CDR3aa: CAAWGGNNEQFF; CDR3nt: TGTGCCGCCTGGGGGGGGAACAATGAGCAGTTCTTC
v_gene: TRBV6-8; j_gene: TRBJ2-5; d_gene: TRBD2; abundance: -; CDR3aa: CASRTSGQETQYF; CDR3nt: TGTGCCAGCAGGACTAGCGGCCAAGAGACCCAGTACTTC
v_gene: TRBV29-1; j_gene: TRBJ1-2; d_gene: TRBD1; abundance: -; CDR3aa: CSVAQGEDYGYTF; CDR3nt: TGCAGCGTGGCACAGGGGGAGGACTATGGCTACACCTTC
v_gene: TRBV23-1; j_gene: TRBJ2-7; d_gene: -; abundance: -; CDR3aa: CASSLGTPREQYF; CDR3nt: TGCGCCAGCAGCTTGGGCACACCCCGCGAGCAGTACTTC
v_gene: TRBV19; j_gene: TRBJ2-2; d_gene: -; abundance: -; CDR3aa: CASSLIASNTGELFF; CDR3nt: TGTGCCAGTAGCCTTATAGCGTCGAACACCGGGGAGCTGTTTTTT
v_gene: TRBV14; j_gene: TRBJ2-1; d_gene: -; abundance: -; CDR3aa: CASSQVYSEYNEQFF; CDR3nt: TGTGCCAGCAGCCAAGTCTACAGCGAATACAATGAGCAGTTCTTC
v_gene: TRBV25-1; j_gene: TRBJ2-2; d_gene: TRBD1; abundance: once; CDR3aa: CASRRQGHTGELFF; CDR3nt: TGTGCCAGCAGGAGACAGGGACACACCGGGGAGCTGTTTTTT
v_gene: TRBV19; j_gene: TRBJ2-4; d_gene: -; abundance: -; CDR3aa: CASSPPTGRNAKNIQYF; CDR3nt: TGTGCCAGTAGCCCACCGACAGGTCGAAACGCCAAAAACATTCAGTACTTC
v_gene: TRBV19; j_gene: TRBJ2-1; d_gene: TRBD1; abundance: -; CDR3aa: CASSPGQGWNEQFF; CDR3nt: TGTGCCAGTAGTCCGGGACAGGGGTGGAATGAGCAGTTCTTC
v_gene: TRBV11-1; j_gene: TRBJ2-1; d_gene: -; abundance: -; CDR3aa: CASSLMTGAGNEQFF; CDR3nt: TGTGCCAGCAGCTTAATGACGGGAGCAGGCAATGAGCAGTTCTTC
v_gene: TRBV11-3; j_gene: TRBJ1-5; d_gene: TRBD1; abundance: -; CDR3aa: CASSFWGRGLVQPQHF; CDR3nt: TGTGCCAGCAGCTTTTGGGGCAGGGGGCTGGTTCAGCCCCAGCATTTT
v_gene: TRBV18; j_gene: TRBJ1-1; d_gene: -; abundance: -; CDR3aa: CASSPLGTRNTEAFF; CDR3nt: TGTGCCAGCTCGCCACTGGGGACACGGAACACTGAAGCTTTCTTT
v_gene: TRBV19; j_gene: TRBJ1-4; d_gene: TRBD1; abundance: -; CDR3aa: CASSNQGAGDEKLFF; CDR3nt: TGTGCCAGTAGTAATCAGGGGGCTGGCGATGAAAAACTGTTTTTT
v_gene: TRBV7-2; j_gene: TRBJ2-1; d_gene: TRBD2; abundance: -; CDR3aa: CASSKGLAGGLNEQFF; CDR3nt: TGTGCCAGCAGCAAGGGACTAGCGGGGGGGCTGAATGAGCAGTTCTTC
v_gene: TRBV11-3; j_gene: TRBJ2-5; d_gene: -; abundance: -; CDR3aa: CASSLQRQAGQETQYF; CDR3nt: TGTGCCAGCAGCTTGCAGCGCCAGGCGGGCCAAGAGACCCAGTACTTC
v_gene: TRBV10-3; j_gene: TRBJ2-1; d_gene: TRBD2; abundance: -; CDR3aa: CASVTLRLAGYNEQFF; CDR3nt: TGTGCCAGCGTAACCCTTAGACTAGCGGGTTACAATGAGCAGTTCTTC
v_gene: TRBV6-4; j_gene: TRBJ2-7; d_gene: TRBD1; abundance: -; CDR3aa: CAAGTEYEQYF; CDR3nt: TGTGCCGCCGGGACAGAGTACGAGCAGTACTTC
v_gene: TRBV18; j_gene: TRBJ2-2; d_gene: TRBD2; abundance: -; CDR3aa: CASSPQGREYTGELFF; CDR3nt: TGTGCCAGCTCACCGCAAGGGAGGGAGTACACCGGGGAGCTGTTTTTT
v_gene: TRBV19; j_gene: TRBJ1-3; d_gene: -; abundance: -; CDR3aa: CASSLGVENTIYF; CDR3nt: TGTGCCAGTAGTCTTGGGGTTGAAAACACCATATATTTT
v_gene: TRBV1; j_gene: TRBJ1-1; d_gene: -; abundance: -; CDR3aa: CASSLGGRSVSNTEAFF; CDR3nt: TGCGCCAGCAGCCTCGGGGGGCGTAGTGTTTCGAACACTGAAGCTTTCTTT
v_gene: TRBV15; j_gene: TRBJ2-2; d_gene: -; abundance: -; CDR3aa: CATGRGANTGELFF; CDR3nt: TGTGCCACCGGGCGGGGCGCGAACACCGGGGAGCTGTTTTTT
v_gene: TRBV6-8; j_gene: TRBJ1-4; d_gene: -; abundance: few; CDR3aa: CASMLQQATNEKLFF; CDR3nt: TGTGCCAGCATGTTGCAACAGGCAACTAATGAAAAACTGTTTTTT
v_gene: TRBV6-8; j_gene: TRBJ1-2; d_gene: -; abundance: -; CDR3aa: CASTVTGRVGGYTF; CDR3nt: TGTGCCAGCACCGTGACAGGACGGGTAGGAGGCTACACCTTC
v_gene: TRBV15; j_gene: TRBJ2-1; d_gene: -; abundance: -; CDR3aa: CATSRVGDTYNEQFF; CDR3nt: TGTGCCACCAGCAGAGTAGGGGACACCTACAATGAGCAGTTCTTC
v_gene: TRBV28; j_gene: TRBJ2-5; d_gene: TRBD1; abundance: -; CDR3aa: CASSTGQRETQYF; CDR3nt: TGTGCCAGCAGTACGGGACAGCGGGAGACCCAGTACTTC
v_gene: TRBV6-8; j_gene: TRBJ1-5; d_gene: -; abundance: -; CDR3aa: CASKRDGDSNQPQHF; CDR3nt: TGTGCCAGCAAGCGGGACGGGGATAGCAATCAGCCCCAGCATTTT
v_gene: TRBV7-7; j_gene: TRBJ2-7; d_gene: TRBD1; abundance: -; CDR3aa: CASSLAFRGNEQYF; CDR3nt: TGTGCCAGCAGCTTAGCGTTCAGGGGGAACGAGCAGTACTTC
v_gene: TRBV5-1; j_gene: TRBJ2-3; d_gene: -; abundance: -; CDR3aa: CTSSSGTHPPDTQYF; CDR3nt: TGCACCAGCAGCTCCGGGACTCATCCCCCAGATACGCAGTATTTT
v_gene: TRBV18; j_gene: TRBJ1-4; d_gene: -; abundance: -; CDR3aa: CASSPYPPGAESNEKLFF; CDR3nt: TGTGCCAGCTCACCGTACCCCCCCGGGGCGGAATCCAATGAAAAACTGTTTTTT
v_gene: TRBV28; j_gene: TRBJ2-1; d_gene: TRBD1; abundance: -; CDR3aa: CASSFAGQGWNEQFF; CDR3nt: TGTGCCAGCAGTTTTGCGGGACAGGGGTGGAATGAGCAGTTCTTC